This entry lists 7 T cell receptor beta chains sequenced from one sample in a study of blood T cell repertoires in COVID-19. Method: immunoSEQ multiplex PCR; TCRdb's copy keeps in-frame clones and lacks some. The sample shows 300,000 to 350,000 clones, about nine tenths of them seen only once. The sample consisted of peripheral blood. The receptors were sampled from a young man with active or convalescent COVID-19.

Worth noting for this clone: The sample has other DNA sequences that encode this CDR3 too. The rearrangement uses TRBV7-6 and TRBJ2-7; perhaps TRBD2 as D (5 bases). The V end was cut by 5 bases, the J end by 0 bases, with 11 bases between. Germline CDR1 reads SGHVS; CDR2 reads FNYEAQ. This CDR3 spans 14 amino acids. The DNA of the CDR3 is TGTGCCAGCAGCCCGAGAGGGAGCTCCTACGAGCAGTACTTC. It translates to CASSPRGSSYEQYF.

The chain has TRBV7-2 and TRBJ1-1; 7 bases are a match to TRBD1. The germline V gene encodes CDR1 SGHTA and CDR2 FQGNSA. The CDR3 contains 15 residues. Trimming took 4 bases from V and 8 from J; bases not matched to a gene: 13. The CDR3 region is CASSSRTGSNLEAFF. The CDR3 DNA sequence: TGTGCCAGCAGCTCAAGGACAGGATCGAATTTAGAAGCTTTCTTT.

The rearrangement links TRBV7-6 to TRBJ2-5; D gene uncertain. Germline V gives CDR1 SGHVS, CDR2 FNYEAQ. CDR3 size: 16 residues. The ends were cut back, 5 bases at V and 2 bases at J, with 18 bases in the middle. The CDR3 nucleotides read TGTGCCAGCAGCCTGCAGGCCCTCGGTAATCAAGAGACCCAGTACTTC. Amino acids: CASSLQALGNQETQYF.

V and J are TRBV4-2 and TRBJ1-2; D ambiguous. Trimming removed 0 bases from V and 3 bases from J, with 11 bases in between. Germline values: CDR1 LGHNA, CDR2 YNFKEQ. There are 15 residues in the CDR3. The CDR3 here is CASSQDHPPDYGYTF. As DNA, the CDR3 is TGTGCCAGCAGCCAAGACCATCCACCAGACTATGGCTACACCTTC.

The chain is built from TRBV18 and TRBJ1-1; D is unresolved. CDR3 length equals 14 residues. V lost 3 bases to trimming and J lost 0 bases, with 8 bases between them. Per the germline V gene, CDR1 is KGHSH and CDR2 is LQKENI. The CDR3 DNA is TGTGCCAGCTCACCCCCGACACTGAACACTGAAGCTTTCTTT. As protein: CASSPPTLNTEAFF.

This rearrangement joins TRBV6-1 to TRBJ2-1, with 7 bases fitting TRBD1. CDR3 length: 16 amino acids. With V trimmed by 4 bases and J by 5 bases, 11 bases remained unmatched. Germline values: CDR1 MNHNS, CDR2 SASEGT. The DNA for the CDR3 is TGTGCCAGCAGTGCCCGTGGCAGGCAGGGGGACAATGAGCAGTTCTTC. This translates into CASSARGRQGDNEQFF.

This chain links TRBV19 with TRBJ1-2; D gene uncertain. The CDR3 is 13 residues long. V was pared by 1 base and J by 2 bases, with 5 bases between. Germline V gives CDR1 LNHDA, CDR2 SQIVND (reference sequence). The CDR3 here is CASSIVQNYGYTF. In nucleotides, the CDR3 is TGTGCCAGTAGTATAGTCCAGAACTATGGCTACACCTTC.